The present TCR beta chain was sequenced within a study of T cells in Graves' hyperthyroidism and ophthalmopathy. Whole-study findings and limits: Model-based prediction identified ophthalmopathy a median 6.5 months prior to its onset. Blood also carried most thyroid clonotypes expanded above 0.001.

Amplification of TCR beta CDR3 regions used RNA as the template. When the TCR CDR3 underwent first-round RT-PCR, the HTBI primer set was used. TCRdb processed the multiplex PCR reads anew with MiXCR; each CDR3 protein has one entry. The sample has approximately 740,000 distinct CDR3 sequences; around 15% are singletons. As regards this clonotype: Its antigen is undetermined.

Germline V gene sequence: CDR1 DFQATT, CDR2 SNEGSKA (reference sequence). V was trimmed by 4 bases and J by 0 bases, leaving 12 bases between them. The CDR3 is 14 amino acids. The hyperthyroidism was newly diagnosed and had lasted under 2 months; the patients were aged 18 to 65. Diagnostic decisions used clinical symptoms, serum thyroxine and TRAb, thyroid ultrasound and orbital computed tomography. The sequencing input was blood. The V and J genes are TRBV20-1 and TRBJ1-2, with D tentatively TRBD1 (5 bases). This TCR came from a woman in her late teens or twenties with Graves' hyperthyroidism. The DNA for the CDR3 is TGCAGTGCTAAATCAGGGCCCTCTAACTATGGCTACACCTTC. This encodes CSAKSGPSNYGYTF.